The next 27 T cell receptor beta chains were all read from a single sample in a study of beta chain features in type 1 diabetes. The entirety of the isolated RNA underwent reverse transcription, so expressed TCRB transcripts were sequenced. TCRdb keeps only in-frame clones here, not all; method: immunoSEQ multiplex PCR. The profile shows fewer than 200,000 clones, around 13% of them singletons. Sequenced input: central memory CD4+ T cells from blood. All receptors derive from a woman aged 18-29 years in good health.

This rearrangement joins TRBV6-1 to TRBJ2-3, with D tentatively TRBD2 (6 bases). CDR1 and CDR2 (germline): MNHNS, SASEGT. The V and J ends lost 7 bases and 4 bases respectively, with 15 bases between them. CDR3 length equals 14 residues. CDR3 nucleotides: TGTGCCAGCATGATGGACTGGGGGGCAGATACGCAGTATTTT. Translating it yields CASMMDWGADTQYF.

This clone was detected only once. The CDR3 nucleotides are TGTGCCAGCTCACCACCGCGGGACAGGGGGATCCAACTGTTTTTT. Amino acids: CASSPPRDRGIQLFF. The rearrangement uses TRBV18 and TRBJ1-4, with TRBD1 matching 11 bases. The J segment lost 12 bases and the V segment lost 0 bases, leaving 6 bases of the junction unmatched. The germline V gene encodes CDR1 KGHSH and CDR2 LQKENI. The CDR3 has 15 residues.

The chain employs TRBV30 and TRBJ2-4; 9 bases map to TRBD2. Germline CDR1 is GTSNPN and CDR2 is SVGIG (reference sequence). Germline trimming cut 5 bases from V and 6 bases from J; bases unmatched to any gene: 2. This CDR3 is built from 12 residues. The CDR3 DNA reads as TGTGCCTGGGGGACTAGCAGAAACATTCAGTACTTC. Its protein is CAWGTSRNIQYF.

The chain is built from TRBV29-1 and TRBJ2-5; 7 nucleotides match TRBD1. Germline trimming cut 1 base from V and 4 bases from J; bases unmatched to any gene: 9. Germline lookup yields CDR1 SQVTM and CDR2 ANQGSEA. CDR3 size: 15 residues. CDR3 region: CSVEAPDRVGETQYF. The DNA of the CDR3 is TGCAGCGTTGAAGCCCCCGACAGGGTCGGAGAGACCCAGTACTTC. The complete variable domain, with remaining parts taken from reference TRBV29-1 and TRBJ2-5, reads SAVISQKPSRDICQRGTSLTIQCQVDSQVTMMFWYRQQPGQSLTLIATANQGSEATYESGFVIDKFPISRPNLTFSTLTVSNMSPEDSSIYLCSVEAPDRVGETQYFGPGTRLLVL.

This clone has only one observation. This may be a read error: a much more frequent sequence differs by one nucleotide. The genes are TRBV11-2 and TRBJ2-7; no definite D call. Germline V gene lookup returns CDR1 SGHAT and CDR2 FQNNGV. The CDR3 spans 13 residues. With 1 base removed from V and 0 bases from J, the gap between germline ends came to 4 bases. CDR3 nucleotides: TGTGCCAGCAGCTTAGCAGTCTCCTACGAGCAGTACTTC. Protein: CASSLAVSYEQYF.

This clone was found a few times. This chain joins TRBV16 and TRBJ1-1; 10 bases are a match to TRBD1. This CDR3 contains 15 residues. Germline V lookup: CDR1 KGHSY, CDR2 FQNENV. Trimming at V came to 4 bases and at J to 5 bases, leaving 7 bases not matched to a gene. As DNA, the CDR3 is TGTGCCAGCAGCCCAGACAGGGGGCGGCATACTGAAGCTTTCTTT. This translates into CASSPDRGRHTEAFF.

The chain links TRBV10-3 to TRBJ2-1; 7 bases fit TRBD2. CDR3 size: 17 residues. Looked up from germline, CDR1 is ENHRY and CDR2 is SYGVKD. With 2 bases clipped from V and 8 bases from J, the junction kept 15 bases outside the gene matches. The CDR3 nucleotides are TGTGCCATCAGTGAGGGGATGGGGTATACGGGAGGCGATGAGCAGTTCTTC. It encodes CAISEGMGYTGGDEQFF.

The chain has TRBV5-1 and TRBJ2-1, with 8 bases matching TRBD1. The germline V gene has CDR1 SGHRS and CDR2 YFSETQ. The CDR3 contains 14 residues. The J segment lost 2 bases and the V segment lost 5 bases, leaving 3 bases of the junction unmatched. CDR3 in amino acids: CASRLQGAYNEQFF. DNA for the CDR3: TGCGCCAGCAGACTACAGGGGGCCTACAATGAGCAGTTCTTC. The variable domain in full, with the rest retrieved from reference TRBV5-1 and TRBJ2-1, is KAGVTQTPRYLIKTRGQQVTLSCSPISGHRSVSWYQQTPGQGLQFLFEYFSETQRNKGNFPGRFSGRQFSNSRSEMNVSTLELGDSALYLCASRLQGAYNEQFFGPGTRLTVL.

The sample holds a few counts of this clone. V gene TRBV30 combines with J gene TRBJ2-3, with a weak D call TRBD2 (6 bases). Germline values: CDR1 GTSNPN, CDR2 SVGIG (reference sequence). The V gene lost 5 bases and the J gene lost 5 bases, with 14 bases spanning the gap. This CDR3 has 13 amino acids. CDR3 residues: CAWEPTRRDTQYF. CDR3 nucleotides: TGTGCCTGGGAGCCGACTAGAAGAGATACGCAGTATTTT.

This clone occurred a few times. This chain uses TRBV6-6 with TRBJ1-2; unclear D gene. V shed 6 bases and J shed 5 bases, with 10 bases lying between them. Looked up from germline, CDR1 is MNHNY and CDR2 is SVGAGI (reference sequence). There are 12 residues in the CDR3. The DNA for the CDR3 is TGTGCCAGCAGGGGCTCTCCATATGGCTACACCTTC. It yields the protein CASRGSPYGYTF.

V and J are TRBV29-1 and TRBJ1-2, with D possibly TRBD1 on 6 matching bases. The V gene's germline CDR1 is SQVTM and CDR2 ANQGSEA. This CDR3 has 15 residues. The ends were cut back, 4 bases at V and 6 bases at J, with 21 bases in the middle. In DNA form, the CDR3 reads TGCAGCGTTGTTACCCGGACAGTGAAGGCGGATGGCTACACCTTC. Amino acid sequence: CSVVTRTVKADGYTF. The full variable domain, with the rest looked up from reference TRBV29-1 and TRBJ1-2, is SAVISQKPSRDICQRGTSLTIQCQVDSQVTMMFWYRQQPGQSLTLIATANQGSEATYESGFVIDKFPISRPNLTFSTLTVSNMSPEDSSIYLCSVVTRTVKADGYTFGSGTRLTVV.

This clone was found a few times. The V and J genes are TRBV6-5 and TRBJ2-7; D might be TRBD1 (6 bases). Trimming removed 5 bases from V and 3 bases from J, with 14 bases in between. CDR1 and CDR2 (germline): MNHEY, SVGAGI. The CDR3 is 14 residues long. CDR3 protein: CASSRRTAVYEQYF. CDR3 coding DNA: TGTGCCAGCAGTCGCCGGACAGCAGTCTACGAGCAGTACTTC.

This clone was picked up a small number of times. The chain links TRBV28 to TRBJ1-4; 9 bases fit TRBD1. The germline gives CDR1 MDHEN, CDR2 SYDVKM. Losses at the gene ends were 5 bases for V and 0 bases for J; bases not matched to a gene: 7. The CDR3 totals 17 residues. CDR3 protein: CASSTGTGTATNEKLFF. The CDR3, as DNA: TGTGCCAGCAGTACCGGGACAGGGACTGCAACTAATGAAAAACTGTTTTTT.

The rearrangement links TRBV18 to TRBJ2-1; no reliable D call. The CDR3 contains 17 residues. The V end was cut by 0 bases, the J end by 0 bases, with 12 bases between. Germline V CDR1 and CDR2: KGHSH, LQKENI. This CDR3 is CASSPPMAASSYNEQFF. CDR3 bases: TGTGCCAGCTCACCACCCATGGCGGCGAGCTCCTACAATGAGCAGTTCTTC.

The CDR3 bases are TGTGCCAGCAGTACTCAACCCCGGACTAGCGGGAGAACGGGGAATGAGCAGTTCTTC. Amino acid sequence: CASSTQPRTSGRTGNEQFF. The chain combines TRBV6-4 with TRBJ2-1, with 13 positions matching TRBD2. The germline V gene encodes CDR1 MRHNA and CDR2 SNTAGT. This CDR3 is 19 amino acids long. J was trimmed by 7 bases and V by 5 bases; bases with no gene match: 17.

This clone appeared a few times. This chain connects TRBV30 to TRBJ2-3; tentatively, D is TRBD1 (6 bases). The V end lost 0 bases, the J end lost 0 bases, and 10 bases lay between the germline ends. The CDR3 covers 15 residues. The V gene's germline CDR1 is GTSNPN and CDR2 SVGIG (reference sequence). The DNA for the CDR3 is TGTGCCTGGAGTGTAATGGGACATAGCACAGATACGCAGTATTTT. Its translation is CAWSVMGHSTDTQYF.

This clone was seen a few times. The J gene is TRBJ1-1, the V gene TRBV7-9; D is possibly TRBD1 (5 bases). This CDR3 is built from 13 residues. Trimming took 6 bases from V and 1 from J, leaving 9 bases between them. Germline-derived CDR1 and CDR2 are SEHNR and FQNEAQ (reference sequence). The CDR3: CASRFTGNTEAFF. In DNA, the CDR3 is TGTGCCAGCAGGTTCACAGGGAACACTGAAGCTTTCTTT.

The chain combines TRBV19 with TRBJ2-5; 9 bases agree with TRBD2. Germline CDR1 reads LNHDA; CDR2 reads SQIVND (reference sequence). The V segment lost 3 bases and the J segment 5 bases; nucleotides outside the gene matches: 13. The CDR3 contains 17 residues. CDR3 amino acids: CASSMVSGSPPRETQYF. The CDR3 DNA reads as TGTGCCAGTAGTATGGTTAGCGGGAGCCCTCCGAGGGAGACCCAGTACTTC.

This clone was seen a few times. The chain recombines TRBV5-5 with TRBJ1-1; D is uncertain. V shed 1 base and J shed 0 bases, with 4 bases lying between them. The CDR3 is 13 residues long. Looked up from germline, CDR1 is SGHKS and CDR2 is YYEKEE (reference sequence). The CDR3 DNA reads as TGTGCCAGCAGCTTGCGAGTGAACACTGAAGCTTTCTTT. Translation: CASSLRVNTEAFF.

This clone came up a few times. The chain uses TRBV7-2 and TRBJ2-5, with unresolved D. This CDR3 has 16 residues. Trimming left V 4 bases short and J 2 bases short, with 17 bases between. Germline CDR1 SGHTA, CDR2 FQGNSA. The CDR3 region is CASSSSVRQRQETQYF. As DNA, the CDR3 is TGTGCCAGCAGCTCCTCCGTGAGGCAGAGACAAGAGACCCAGTACTTC.

There are a few counts of this clone. Here the CDR3 reads CASSPRVFNYGYTF. The CDR3 DNA reads TGTGCCAGCAGTCCCCGAGTCTTTAACTATGGCTACACCTTC. V gene TRBV28 combines with J gene TRBJ1-2; no clear D gene. V was shortened by 5 bases and J by 1 base, with 11 bases between the two germline ends. CDR3 length equals 14 residues. Per germline, CDR1 MDHEN and CDR2 SYDVKM.

The rearrangement links TRBV6-6 to TRBJ2-7; D perhaps matches TRBD1 (6 bases). The germline CDR1 and CDR2 sequences are MNHNY and SVGAGI (reference sequence). The CDR3 consists of 15 residues. V lost 2 bases and J lost 2, with 13 bases in between. CDR3 sequence (DNA): TGTGCCAGCAGTTACCCACAACAGGGAACCTACGAGCAGTACTTC. Encoded protein: CASSYPQQGTYEQYF.

V and J are TRBV11-2 and TRBJ2-1; D ambiguous. Germline values: CDR1 SGHAT, CDR2 FQNNGV. CDR3 size: 16 residues. V was pared by 5 bases and J by 4 bases, with 18 bases between. CDR3 sequence: CASSPPLMQSYNEQFF. The CDR3 DNA reads as TGTGCCAGCAGCCCCCCACTGATGCAATCATACAATGAGCAGTTCTTC.

Only a few counts were recorded for this clone. The V gene is TRBV9, the J gene TRBJ2-3; D possibly corresponds to TRBD2 (6 bases). CDR1 is SGDLS, CDR2 YYNGEE, per germline. This CDR3 contains 17 residues. Trimming pared 3 bases from V and 0 bases from J, leaving 17 bases between. The CDR3 DNA reads as TGTGCCAGCAGCGCGGCGGTCGGGGGACTCAGCACAGATACGCAGTATTTT. It is translated as CASSAAVGGLSTDTQYF. Full variable domain (outside the CDR3, taken from reference TRBV9 and TRBJ2-3): DSGVTQTPKHLITATGQRVTLRCSPRSGDLSVYWYQQSLDQGLQFLIQYYNGEERAKGNILERFSAQQFPDLHSELNLSSLELGDSALYFCASSAAVGGLSTDTQYFGPGTRLTVL.

This clone came up a few times. The chain carries TRBV27 and TRBJ2-1, with 10 bases lining up with TRBD1. CDR1 and CDR2 from the germline V gene are MNHEY and SMNVEV (reference sequence). Unmatched junction bases numbered 17, after V lost 2 bases and J lost 7 bases. The CDR3 spans 19 residues. Written as DNA, the CDR3 is TGTGCCAGCAGTTTAGACAGGGGGCTAGGTGCGGGAGATAGAAATGAGCAGTTCTTC. It yields the protein CASSLDRGLGAGDRNEQFF.

The table lists this clone with a few counts. The chain recombines TRBV30 with TRBJ1-2, with D uncertain. With 2 bases removed from V and 4 bases from J, the gap between germline ends came to 8 bases. This CDR3 comprises 12 residues. CDR1 and CDR2 from the germline V gene are GTSNPN and SVGIG (reference sequence). As DNA, the CDR3 is TGTGCCTGGAGTTCGACGGGCTATGGCTACACCTTC. It encodes CAWSSTGYGYTF.

This clone showed up just a few times. The gene calls are TRBV2 and TRBJ2-5; 7 positions match TRBD1. There are 14 residues in the CDR3. V shed 6 bases and J 2 bases; nucleotides not matched to a gene: 6. CDR1 and CDR2 (germline): SNHLY, FYNNEI. Here the CDR3 reads CASRHPGQQETQYF. The DNA of the CDR3 is TGTGCCAGCAGGCACCCGGGACAGCAAGAGACCCAGTACTTC. Complete variable domain (other parts from reference TRBV2 and TRBJ2-5): EPEVTQTPSHQVTQMGQEVILRCVPISNHLYFYWYRQILGQKVEFLVSFYNNEISEKSEIFDDQFSVERPDGSNFTLKIRSTKLEDSAMYFCASRHPGQQETQYFGPGTRLLVL.